These 4 T cell receptor beta chains were all obtained from the same sample, sequenced in a study. TCRdb recomputed calls from the RT-PCR reads with MiXCR, one row per CDR3 protein. The sample carries hundreds of thousands of distinct CDR3 sequences, 14% recorded once. The material sequenced was memory CD4+ T cells from blood. These receptors originate from a female donor in good health, serving as a healthy control.

The chain has TRBV9 and TRBJ2-2; TRBD2 matches 8 bases. Germline loops: CDR1 SGDLS, CDR2 YYNGEE. The CDR3 contains 17 residues. The trim removed 0 bases at V and 1 base at J, leaving 5 bases unmatched. The CDR3 DNA follows: TGTGCCAGCAGCGTAGAATATCTAGCGGGGAACACCGGGGAGCTGTTTTTT. Protein: CASSVEYLAGNTGELFF. Drawing the rest from reference TRBV9 and TRBJ2-2, the complete variable domain is DSGVTQTPKHLITATGQRVTLRCSPRSGDLSVYWYQQSLDQGLQFLIQYYNGEERAKGNILERFSAQQFPDLHSELNLSSLELGDSALYFCASSVEYLAGNTGELFFGEGSRLTVL.

This clonotype was observed at least ten times. V usage is TRBV29-1 and J usage is TRBJ2-1; 10 bases are a match to TRBD2. After removal of 7 bases from V and 9 bases from J, the junction contained 9 bases not matched to a gene. The germline V gene encodes CDR1 SQVTM and CDR2 ANQGSEA. CDR3 length equals 13 residues. CDR3 DNA sequence: TGCAGCGCAGGAGCGGGAGGGACGGGTGAGCAGTTCTTC. Its protein is CSAGAGGTGEQFF.

The chain combines TRBV7-9 with TRBJ1-2; the D is unclear. Trimming cost V 0 bases and J 2 bases, with 13 bases left between them. CDR1 and CDR2 from the germline V gene are SEHNR and FQNEAQ (reference sequence). The CDR3 is made up of 16 amino acids. This CDR3 is CASSLAPTSVNYGYTF. As DNA, the CDR3 is TGTGCCAGCAGCTTAGCACCGACTTCTGTGAACTATGGCTACACCTTC.

J is TRBJ1-6 and V is TRBV5-1; possible D gene TRBD1, 6 bases. CDR3 length: 16 residues. Germline V gene lookup returns CDR1 SGHRS and CDR2 YFSETQ. V gave up 4 bases and J gave up 0 bases, with 11 bases separating them. The CDR3 sequence: CASSVQGSSYNSPLHF. The CDR3 DNA follows: TGCGCCAGCAGCGTGCAGGGGAGCTCCTATAATTCACCCCTCCACTTT.